Below are 8 T cell receptor beta chains sequenced from a single sample in a study of T cells in localized non-small cell lung cancer. Only in-frame clones appear in the TCRdb table, and some are missing; sequencing was by immunoSEQ multiplex PCR. The data show some 27,000 clones, 70% to 90% seen once. This specimen was peripheral blood, taken before any cancer treatment. The receptor source for this set is a woman aged 18-49 years with stage I lung adenocarcinoma.

This sequence joins TRBV7-9 and TRBJ2-1; 11 nucleotides line up with TRBD2. In germline, CDR1 is SEHNR, CDR2 FQNEAQ (reference sequence). J gave up 2 bases and V 4 bases, and 1 base lay outside the gene matches. The CDR3 extends over 15 amino acids. CDR3 sequence: CASSSGLAAYNEQFF. The CDR3 bases are TGTGCCAGCAGCTCGGGACTAGCGGCCTACAATGAGCAGTTCTTC.

The chain recombines TRBV11-3 with TRBJ2-1; TRBD1 is a possible D gene (5 bases). Germline CDR1 and CDR2: SGHNT and YENEEA. The V end lost 10 bases, the J end lost 4 bases, and 17 bases lay between the germline ends. The CDR3 consists of 14 residues. CDR3: CATKDSTLYNEQFF. CDR3 sequence (DNA): TGTGCCACCAAAGACAGTACCTTATACAATGAGCAGTTCTTC.

This chain uses TRBV4-3 with TRBJ1-3; D is uncertain. The CDR3 loop spans 11 amino acids. V dropped 6 bases and J dropped 1 base, with 1 base sitting between them. Germline V CDR1 and CDR2: LGHNA, YSLEER. The CDR3 is CASSSGNTIYF. In DNA form, the CDR3 reads TGCGCCAGCAGTTCTGGAAACACCATATATTTT.

The chain uses TRBV7-9 and TRBJ1-3; no clear D. V lost 1 base to trimming and J lost 0 bases, with 13 bases between them. This CDR3 contains 17 residues. Germline-derived CDR1 and CDR2 are SEHNR and FQNEAQ (reference sequence). The CDR3 region has the DNA TGTGCCAGCAGCTTAGTAGACCTCGGGTTCTCTGGAAACACCATATATTTT. This translates into CASSLVDLGFSGNTIYF.

The chain carries TRBV25-1 and TRBJ2-3; D not resolved. This CDR3 is 12 amino acids long. Germline V lookup: CDR1 MGHDK, CDR2 SYGVNS. V gave up 1 base and J gave up 6 bases, with 5 bases separating them. CDR3 region: CASSESADTQYF. In DNA, the CDR3 is TGTGCCAGCAGTGAATCTGCTGATACGCAGTATTTT. Variable domain in full (rest from reference TRBV25-1 and TRBJ2-3): EADIYQTPRYLVIGTGKKITLECSQTMGHDKMYWYQQDPGMELHLIHYSYGVNSTEKGDLSSESTVSRIRTEHFPLTLESARPSHTSQYLCASSESADTQYFGPGTRLTVL.

This clone was recorded only once. The chain has TRBV19 and TRBJ2-5; D remains ambiguous. The CDR3 consists of 11 residues. Germline V CDR1 and CDR2: LNHDA, SQIVND (reference sequence). The V end was cut by 6 bases, the J end by 2 bases, with 4 bases between. CDR3: CASREQETQYF. In DNA, the CDR3 is TGTGCCAGTAGGGAACAAGAGACCCAGTACTTC.

This chain joins TRBV6-5 and TRBJ2-7; 11 bases map to TRBD1. J gave up 5 bases and V 5 bases, and 2 bases lay outside the gene matches. This CDR3 comprises 13 residues. The germline CDR1 and CDR2 sequences are MNHEY and SVGAGI. For the CDR3, the DNA is TGTGCCAGCAGTCAGGACAGGGGGCACGAGCAGTACTTC. As protein: CASSQDRGHEQYF.

This clone was counted between two and nine times. The chain is built from TRBV27 and TRBJ1-2; 9 bases align to TRBD1. Trimming cost V 6 bases and J 8 bases; bases outside gene matches: 7. Germline values: CDR1 MNHEY, CDR2 SMNVEV (reference sequence). The CDR3 runs to 13 residues. The CDR3 region is CASRVTGGDGYTF. The CDR3 nucleotides are TGTGCCAGCAGGGTTACAGGGGGCGACGGCTACACCTTC.